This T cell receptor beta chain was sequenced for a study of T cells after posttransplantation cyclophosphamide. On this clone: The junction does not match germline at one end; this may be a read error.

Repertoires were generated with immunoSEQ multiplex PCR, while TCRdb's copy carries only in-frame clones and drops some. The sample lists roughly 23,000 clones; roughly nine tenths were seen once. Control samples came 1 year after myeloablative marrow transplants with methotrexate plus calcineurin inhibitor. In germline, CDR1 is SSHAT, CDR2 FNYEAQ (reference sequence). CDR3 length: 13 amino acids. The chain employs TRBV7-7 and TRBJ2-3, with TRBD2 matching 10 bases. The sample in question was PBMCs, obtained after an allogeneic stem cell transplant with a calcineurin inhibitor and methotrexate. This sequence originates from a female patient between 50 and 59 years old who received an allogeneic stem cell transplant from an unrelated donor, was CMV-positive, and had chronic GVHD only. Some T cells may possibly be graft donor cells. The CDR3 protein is CASSPGLAETQYF. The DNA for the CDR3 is TGTGCTAGCAGCCCAGGACTAGCGGAGACGCAGTATTTT. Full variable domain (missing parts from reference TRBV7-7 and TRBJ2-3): GAGVSQSPRYKVTKRGQDVTLRCDPISSHATLYWYQQALGQGPEFLTYFNYEAQPDKSGLPSDRFSAERPEGSISTLTIQRTEQRDSAMYRCASSPGLAETQYFGPGTRLTVL.